The source of this T cell receptor (beta chain) is a study of T cell repertoires in cytomegalovirus infection. Across the study: HLA-B-restricted CMV epitopes that are well studied, plus recently identified HLA-C-restricted ones, were used by the study. Through public TCR beta signatures, both CMV infection and matching HLA type were indicated.

To note about this clonotype: Its antigen is not known.

The CDR3 loop spans 13 amino acids. V shed 5 bases and J 7 bases; nucleotides not matched to a gene: 8. General observations from the study: The ex vivo response was dominated by HLA-C-restricted CMV-specific TCR beta clonotypes. CMV carriers with the relevant HLA were identified by cumulative public TCR beta family frequency.

TCRdb re-analysed the reads in MiXCR, keeping a single row per CDR3 protein. Counted here are about 920,000 distinct CDR3 sequences, around a third occurring once; the ten biggest clones make up about an eighth. This specimen consisted of cultured CD8+ T cells from PBMCs, obtained from culture after CMV antigen stimulation. The chain is built from TRBV12-3 or TRBV12-4 and TRBJ2-7, with TRBD2 identical over 7 bases. This receptor was obtained from a human donor in good health (CMV status not recorded). Some clones in this sample may be carry-over from other donors' samples. CDR3 DNA: TGTGCCAGCAGTCCGGGACTAACTTGGGAGCAGTACTTC. This gives the protein CASSPGLTWEQYF.